The entry below describes one T cell receptor beta chain. As yet, its antigen is unknown. This record belongs to a study of CD8 T cells in ankylosing spondylitis. Trimming pared 7 bases from V and 0 bases from J, leaving 13 bases between. The CDR3 is made up of 15 amino acids. The germline V gene encodes CDR1 LNHDA and CDR2 SQIVND (reference sequence). Study-wide results and limits: Seven to nine highly homologous variants made up a TCR beta motif that seemed to typify ankylosing spondylitis blood. As reported, disease-linked clones showed significant enrichment in matched ankylosing spondylitis synovial fluid. Disease-associated clones were CD8+ and fairly uncommon in peripheral blood.

Making use of molecular barcodes, quantitative 5'-RACE generated TCR beta libraries. In TCRdb, the 5' RACE reads were re-called with MiXCR into one record per CDR3 protein. The data show over 600,000 distinct CDR3 sequences, with around 17% seen just once and around a fifth held by the top ten. The rearrangement links TRBV19 to TRBJ1-3; D is unclear. The specimen was blood, either unsorted or a sorted T cell fraction (not recorded which). This clonotype originated in a male donor with ankylosing spondylitis. Here the CDR3 DNA reads TGTGCCAGTACGGCTCGTCCCGGCTCTGGAAACACCATATATTTT. This translates into CASTARPGSGNTIYF.